These 24 T cell receptor beta chains came from one sample sequenced in a study of a mutant IDH1 vaccine in newly diagnosed glioma. These TCRs' antigens remain unknown. The time point is: week 23, last vaccination. Each dose of the vaccine consisted of 300 ug of mutant IDH1 20-mer peptide, with topical imiquimod. Assay used: immunoSEQ multiplex PCR; TCRdb lists only in-frame clones, some missing. This repertoire shows about 55,000 clones, about four fifths found once; its top ten account for roughly 6%. Sequenced material: PBMCs, taken from a glioma patient whose treatment included an IDH1 peptide vaccine. Every receptor here comes from a man aged 40-49 years with glioma.

The chain combines TRBV6-1 with TRBJ1-2, with a weak D call TRBD1 (5 bases). The CDR3 contains 16 residues. V lost 2 bases and J 2 bases, leaving 15 bases between the germline ends. CDR1 is MNHNS and CDR2 is SASEGT in the germline V gene. CDR3 DNA: TGTGCCAGCAGTGAAAACTTTGGCGACAGAAACTATGGCTACACCTTC. Translating gives CASSENFGDRNYGYTF.

Note on this clone: In the same sample, other DNA sequences code for this CDR3. The chain carries TRBV6-5 and TRBJ2-5; no reliable D call. Germline CDR1 is MNHEY and CDR2 is SVGAGI. V dropped 3 bases and J dropped 5 bases, with 7 bases sitting between them. The CDR3 totals 12 residues. Here the CDR3 DNA reads TGTGCCAGCAGTTATTCCGGGGAGACCCAGTACTTC. Encoded protein: CASSYSGETQYF.

This clone came up once. The chain combines TRBV9 with TRBJ1-3, with a weak D call TRBD1 (6 bases). V gave up 3 bases and J gave up 1 base, with 8 bases separating them. The germline V gene encodes CDR1 SGDLS and CDR2 YYNGEE. The CDR3 sequence is 14 residues long. The CDR3 bases are TGTGCCAGCAGCGCGGGGACATCTGGAAACACCATATATTTT. Its translation: CASSAGTSGNTIYF. Using reference TRBV9 and TRBJ1-3 for the parts outside the CDR3, the full variable domain is DSGVTQTPKHLITATGQRVTLRCSPRSGDLSVYWYQQSLDQGLQFLIQYYNGEERAKGNILERFSAQQFPDLHSELNLSSLELGDSALYFCASSAGTSGNTIYFGEGSWLTVV.

This clone was recorded at least ten times. The DNA of the CDR3 is TGTGCCAGCAGTCCACAGAGCAATCAGCCCCAGCATTTT. Its protein is CASSPQSNQPQHF. The rearrangement joins TRBV2 to TRBJ1-5; D gene unclear. The CDR3 runs 13 residues. The V gene lost 5 bases and the J gene lost 1 base, with 6 bases spanning the gap. The germline V gene encodes CDR1 SNHLY and CDR2 FYNNEI.

V is TRBV7-9 and J is TRBJ2-7; D unresolved. CDR3 length: 12 residues. Germline V gene sequence: CDR1 SEHNR, CDR2 FQNEAQ (reference sequence). Deletions cut 4 bases from V and 6 bases from J, with 10 bases between. CDR3 sequence reads: CASSSSDREQYF. CDR3 bases: TGTGCCAGCAGCTCCTCCGACCGCGAGCAGTACTTC.

Remarks on this clone: One junction end does not reproduce the germline sequence, and a read error may be involved. The rearrangement uses TRBV7-2 and TRBJ2-5; 9 nucleotides match TRBD2. Germline V gene lookup returns CDR1 SGHTA and CDR2 FQGNSA. The CDR3 is made up of 17 amino acids. CDR3 in DNA: TGTGCCAGCAGTCACGGTCTAGCGGGGAGCGACCAGGAGACCCAGTACTTC. It yields the protein CASSHGLAGSDQETQYF.

V is TRBV19 and J is TRBJ1-5; TRBD1 matches at 7 bases. CDR3 size: 18 residues. The ends lost 0 bases at V and 6 bases at J; junction bases unmatched: 14. The V gene's germline CDR1 is LNHDA and CDR2 SQIVND (reference sequence). CDR3 amino acids: CASSIDGTVLLGGQPQHF. The CDR3 bases are TGTGCCAGTAGTATAGATGGGACAGTTTTGTTAGGTGGTCAGCCCCAGCATTTT.

The count of this clone is one. The chain has TRBV19 and TRBJ1-2; D is possibly TRBD1 (6 bases). V was cut by 6 bases and J by 6 bases, with 17 bases left in between. Germline V gene lookup returns CDR1 LNHDA and CDR2 SQIVND (reference sequence). The CDR3 totals 14 residues. The CDR3 spells CASSYRVRGDGYTF. The DNA for the CDR3 is TGTGCCAGTAGCTACAGGGTGAGGGGAGATGGCTACACCTTC.

V gene TRBV6-5 combines with J gene TRBJ2-7; D uncertain. Germline loops: CDR1 MNHEY, CDR2 SVGAGI. This CDR3 is 11 amino acids long. V lost 7 bases to trimming and J lost 1 base, with 5 bases between them. This CDR3 is CASIGSYEQYF. The CDR3 bases are TGTGCCAGCATCGGATCCTACGAGCAGTACTTC.

In this sample, this clone turned up once. The chain joins TRBV4-1 to TRBJ2-7; maybe TRBD1 (5 bases). Trimming took 1 base from V and 0 from J, leaving 7 bases between them. Germline CDR1 and CDR2: MGHRA and YSYEKL. The CDR3 extends over 14 amino acids. The CDR3 is CASSQGGSSYEQYF. The CDR3 DNA sequence: TGCGCCAGCAGCCAAGGGGGCAGCTCCTACGAGCAGTACTTC.

This sequence joins TRBV25-1 and TRBJ2-3; TRBD2 might be the D (5 bases). Deletions cut 3 bases from V and 1 base from J, with 14 bases between. Germline V CDR1 and CDR2: MGHDK, SYGVNS. This CDR3 has 16 amino acids. The CDR3 DNA sequence: TGTGCCAGCAGTGACGAAGCGGCGAGGCGCACAGATACGCAGTATTTT. Protein product: CASSDEAARRTDTQYF.

The genes are TRBV18 and TRBJ1-1; D is uncertain. Trimming removed 5 bases at V and 1 base at J, with 2 bases between. Germline CDR1 KGHSH, CDR2 LQKENI. The CDR3 totals 11 residues. The CDR3 sequence: CASSGNTEAFF. The CDR3 coding sequence is TGTGCCAGCTCAGGGAACACTGAAGCTTTCTTT. The whole variable domain, remainder taken from reference TRBV18 and TRBJ1-1, is NAGVMQNPRHLVRRRGQEARLRCSPMKGHSHVYWYRQLPEEGLKFMVYLQKENIIDESGMPKERFSAEFPKEGPSILRIQQVVRGDSAAYFCASSGNTEAFFGQGTRLTVV.

This clone appeared a few times. The gene calls are TRBV2 and TRBJ1-4; D gene ambiguous. V was trimmed by 6 bases and J by 8 bases, leaving 22 bases between them. CDR1 is SNHLY, CDR2 FYNNEI, per germline. The CDR3 consists of 16 residues. CDR3: CASRSTGAARQEKLFF. The DNA for the CDR3 is TGTGCCAGCAGGAGCACGGGAGCGGCCCGCCAAGAAAAACTGTTTTTT.

The J gene is TRBJ2-1, the V gene TRBV10-3; D not resolved. Trimming took off 4 bases at V and 0 bases at J, with 10 bases between the two ends. This CDR3 is built from 15 residues. From germline, CDR1 is ENHRY and CDR2 SYGVKD. The CDR3 here is CAISGAFSSYNEQFF. CDR3 DNA: TGTGCCATCAGTGGGGCCTTTAGCTCCTACAATGAGCAGTTCTTC.

Here the CDR3 reads CASSGWIGTQYF. CDR3 sequence (DNA): TGTGCCAGCAGCGGATGGATCGGGACGCAGTATTTT. The J gene is TRBJ2-3, the V gene TRBV9; D is ambiguous. From germline, CDR1 is SGDLS and CDR2 YYNGEE. This CDR3 comprises 12 residues. The V end was cut by 3 bases, the J end by 9 bases, with 11 bases between.

This chain links TRBV19 with TRBJ1-2, with D unresolved. Germline V gives CDR1 LNHDA, CDR2 SQIVND (reference sequence). V gave up 5 bases and J gave up 8 bases, with 12 bases separating them. CDR3 length: 12 residues. CDR3 nucleotide sequence: TGTGCCAGTAGTGCGAATGGGTTGGGCTACACCTTC. This sequence encodes CASSANGLGYTF.

The chain is built from TRBV7-9 and TRBJ2-5, with D maybe TRBD1 (6 bases). CDR3 length equals 16 residues. Germline lookup yields CDR1 SEHNR and CDR2 FQNEAQ (reference sequence). Deletions cut 0 bases from V and 2 bases from J, with 13 bases between. CDR3 region: CASSLAQGRGQETQYF. Written as DNA, the CDR3 is TGTGCCAGCAGCTTAGCGCAGGGGCGAGGGCAAGAGACCCAGTACTTC.

This clone was observed a single time. The chain carries TRBV5-6 and TRBJ2-5; 10 nucleotides match TRBD1. In germline, CDR1 is SGHDT, CDR2 YYEEEE. The CDR3 contains 16 residues. V lost 5 bases, J lost 2 bases, and 9 bases stayed unmatched. CDR3 protein: CASRMTGGPGQETQYF. CDR3 nucleotide sequence: TGTGCCAGCAGAATGACAGGGGGCCCAGGTCAAGAGACCCAGTACTTC.

This clone occurred once. The J gene is TRBJ1-1, the V gene TRBV5-6, with D uncertain. The V gene lost 0 bases and the J gene lost 4 bases, with 10 bases spanning the gap. Germline V lookup: CDR1 SGHDT, CDR2 YYEEEE. This CDR3 comprises 14 residues. The CDR3 coding sequence is TGTGCCAGCAGCTTGGGAGGGATCGTCACTGAAGCTTTCTTT. Translation gives CASSLGGIVTEAFF.

Only a few counts were recorded for this clone. V gene TRBV2 combines with J gene TRBJ2-7, with D maybe TRBD2 (5 bases). CDR1 and CDR2 (germline): SNHLY, FYNNEI. Trimming left V 5 bases short and J 0 bases short, with 11 bases between. This CDR3 spans 14 amino acids. CDR3 coding DNA: TGTGCCAGCAGTCTTGACTACAGCTCCTACGAGCAGTACTTC. Amino acids: CASSLDYSSYEQYF.

For this clone: The germline gene is not matched at one end of the junction; a read error may be the cause. V and J are TRBV5-6 and TRBJ2-7, with 7 bases fitting TRBD1. This CDR3 is built from 14 residues. The germline CDR1 and CDR2 sequences are SGHDT and YYEEEE. CDR3 nucleotides: TGTGCCAGCTTACAGGGGTTGTACCCCCTAGCAGTAAACTTC. Its protein product is CASLQGLYPLAVNF.

This chain links TRBV4-2 with TRBJ2-3; D not certain. Trimming cost V 1 base and J 2 bases, with 7 bases left between them. The CDR3 consists of 14 residues. The germline V gene encodes CDR1 LGHNA and CDR2 YNFKEQ. DNA for the CDR3: TGTGCCAGCAGCCAAGGGGGAAACACAGATACGCAGTATTTT. Amino acids: CASSQGGNTDTQYF.

This clone was picked up a small number of times. In the same sample, other DNA sequences code for this CDR3. This chain connects TRBV5-1 to TRBJ1-6, with 7 bases that match TRBD1. The CDR3 has 14 residues. Germline trimming cut 0 bases from V and 7 bases from J; bases unmatched to any gene: 1. Germline assignment: CDR1 SGHRS and CDR2 YFSETQ. The CDR3 sequence: CASSLGQGNSPLHF. CDR3 bases: TGCGCCAGCAGCTTGGGACAGGGCAATTCACCCCTCCACTTT.

The rearrangement joins TRBV10-3 to TRBJ1-6; possibly TRBD1 for D (6 bases). The V and J ends lost 6 bases and 5 bases respectively, with 14 bases between them. The CDR3 has 15 amino acids. The germline CDR1 and CDR2 sequences are ENHRY and SYGVKD. DNA for the CDR3: TGTGCCATCAGCAGAGGGGGGTTTGATAATTCACCCCTCCACTTT. This codes for CAISRGGFDNSPLHF.